This passage covers 5 T cell receptor beta chains from one sample sequenced in a study of cytomegalovirus exposure and HLA in healthy donors. 13 Jbeta primers and 60 Vbeta primers were used for the PCR. This table comes from immunoSEQ multiplex PCR, and its TCRdb copy is limited to in-frame clones, with some not included. Among 110,000 to 150,000 clones listed, around 85% were seen once. Sequencing was performed on PBMCs. These receptors all stem from a man aged 40-55 years in good health and CMV-seropositive.

The rearrangement uses TRBV7-3 and TRBJ2-2; D is unresolved. Trimming cost V 6 bases and J 1 base, with 9 bases left between them. Germline values: CDR1 SGHTA, CDR2 FQGTGA. There are 14 residues in the CDR3. The DNA for the CDR3 is TGTGCCAGCAGGTTAGGCGGGAACACCGGGGAGCTGTTTTTT. This translates into CASRLGGNTGELFF. Complete variable domain (other parts from reference TRBV7-3 and TRBJ2-2): GAGVSQTPSNKVTEKGKYVELRCDPISGHTALYWYRQSLGQGPEFLIYFQGTGAADDSGLPNDRFFAVRPEGSVSTLKIQRTERGDSAVYLCASRLGGNTGELFFGEGSRLTVL.

The count of this clone is one. At one end the junction does not follow the germline gene, possibly because of a read error. The chain recombines TRBV5-6 with TRBJ2-7, with a possible D match to TRBD2 (5 bases). This CDR3 region has 13 residues. Germline V lookup: CDR1 SGHDT, CDR2 YYEEEE. The CDR3 DNA is TGTGCCAGCAGCCACCTTACCCGGGATGGGAAGAACTTC. This sequence encodes CASSHLTRDGKNF.

This chain joins TRBV7-2 and TRBJ1-2, with 7 bases lining up with TRBD1. Germline V gene data show CDR1 as SGHTA and CDR2 as FQGNSA. The CDR3 is 13 residues long. The trim removed 5 bases at V and 5 bases at J, leaving 5 bases unmatched. CDR3 DNA sequence: TGTGCCAGCAGCCCCCAGGGACAGTATGGCTACACCTTC. Amino acid sequence: CASSPQGQYGYTF.

CDR3 DNA: TGCGCCAGCAGCCCTCGAAGAGCCCTTGACACAGATACGCAGTATTTT. The encoded protein is CASSPRRALDTDTQYF. The chain recombines TRBV5-1 with TRBJ2-3; D gene unclear. The CDR3 is 16 residues long. Trimming took off 4 bases at V and 2 bases at J, with 17 bases between the two ends. CDR1 is SGHRS, CDR2 YFSETQ, per germline.

This clone was found once. A read error may account for a junction end that differs from germline. The V gene is TRBV9, the J gene TRBJ1-2; TRBD1 agrees at 8 bases. Germline values: CDR1 SGDLS, CDR2 YYNGEE. CDR3 length equals 14 residues. This CDR3 reads CASSEGQANYSYTF. The CDR3 bases are TGTGCCAGCAGCGAGGGACAGGCTAACTATAGCTACACCTTC.